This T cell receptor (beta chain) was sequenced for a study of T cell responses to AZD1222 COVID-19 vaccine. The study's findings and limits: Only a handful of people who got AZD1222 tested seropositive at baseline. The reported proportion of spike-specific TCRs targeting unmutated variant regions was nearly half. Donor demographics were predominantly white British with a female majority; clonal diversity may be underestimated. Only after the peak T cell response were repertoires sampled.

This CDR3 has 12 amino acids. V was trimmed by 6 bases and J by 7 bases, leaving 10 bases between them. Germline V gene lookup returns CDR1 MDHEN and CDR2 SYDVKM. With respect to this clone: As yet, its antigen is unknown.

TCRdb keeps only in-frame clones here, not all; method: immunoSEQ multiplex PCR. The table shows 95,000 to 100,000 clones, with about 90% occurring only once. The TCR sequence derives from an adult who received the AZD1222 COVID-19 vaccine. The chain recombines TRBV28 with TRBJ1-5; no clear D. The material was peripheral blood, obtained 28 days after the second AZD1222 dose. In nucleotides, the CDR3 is TGTGCCAGCAGCGGCGGGGTGCAGCCCCAGCATTTT. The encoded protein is CASSGGVQPQHF.